This TCR beta chain comes out of a study of graft-versus-host responses after intestinal transplantation. For the study at large: Recipients uniformly received anti-thymocyte globulin induction, followed by tacrolimus and steroids for two to four years.

CDR1 and CDR2 from the germline V gene are SGHDT and YYEEEE. The CDR3 totals 13 residues. The V gene lost 0 bases and the J gene lost 3 bases, with 6 bases spanning the gap. Here immunoSEQ multiplex PCR was the method, and the copy in TCRdb shows in-frame clones only, minus some. Of approximately 110,000 clones listed, about 92% are singletons. This clone was found once. Its antigen is still unknown. Whole-study results and caveats: Recipient bone marrow held GvH clones, some seen earlier in ileum or blood. Allografts of one patient group, those with graft-donor T cell macrochimerism, had high graft-versus-host to host-versus-graft clonal ratios. After transplant, early declines in HvG clones were associated with peak levels of circulating GvH clones.

The V and J genes are TRBV5-6 and TRBJ1-1; D is undetermined. The receptor's source is a human donor who was the organ donor for an intestinal transplant. Material: unstimulated CD4+ T cells sorted from spleen or lymph node cells, obtained before transplant. DNA for the CDR3: TGTGCCAGCAGCTTGGCGCCGGACACTGAAGCTTTCTTT. Translated: CASSLAPDTEAFF.